This is a list of T cell receptor beta chains from one sample in a study of cytomegalovirus exposure and HLA in healthy donors. Some clones are missing from TCRdb's copy, which holds only in-frame ones; the method was immunoSEQ multiplex PCR. The sample contains 200,000 to 300,000 clones, roughly 81% of which appear only once. The sequenced sample consisted of PBMCs. These receptors came from a girl aged 2 to 9 in good health and CMV-seronegative. The CDR3 runs from the conserved cysteine through the conserved F or W. The D gene is left open where the match is weak.

J gene	D gene	V gene	CDR3 DNA	CDR3 protein
TRBJ1-2	-	TRBV5-1	TGCGCCAGCAGCTTGGGCGCACTTCCTAACTATGGCTACACCTTC	CASSLGALPNYGYTF
TRBJ1-2	-	TRBV14	TGTGCCAGCAGCCAAAACCTAGCGGCGGGCTATGGCTACACCTTC	CASSQNLAAGYGYTF
TRBJ2-1	TRBD2	TRBV4-1	TGCGCCAGCAGCCGCCGACTAGCGGGGGGGCCCAATGAGCAGTTCTTC	CASSRRLAGGPNEQFF
TRBJ2-7	-	TRBV19	TGTGCCAGTAGTAAACTGGACAGCCCCCCCTACGAGCAGTACTTC	CASSKLDSPPYEQYF
TRBJ1-2	-	TRBV5-5	TGTGCCAGCAGACTTCAGGCCCCCTTAAACTATGGCTACACCTTC	CASRLQAPLNYGYTF
TRBJ2-1	-	TRBV28	TGTGCCAGCAGATATTCGCGCAACCCCTACAATGAGCAGTTCTTC	CASRYSRNPYNEQFF
TRBJ2-6	-	TRBV19	TGTGCCAGTAGTATCCCTGGGGGCAGCTACAAATCTGGGGCCAACGTCCTGACTTTC	CASSIPGGSYKSGANVLTF
TRBJ2-7	TRBD1	TRBV28	TGTGCCAGCAGTTTAGGGGGACAGGTTTCCGAGCAGTACTTC	CASSLGGQVSEQYF
TRBJ2-5	-	TRBV2	TGTGCCAGCAGTGATAACGGGGAGACCCAGTACTTC	CASSDNGETQYF
TRBJ2-4	-	TRBV21-1	TGTGCCAGCAGCAAAGGCCCCCACCAGCGGGAGGATGGGGCCAAAAACATTCAGTACTTC	CASSKGPHQREDGAKNIQYF
TRBJ2-1	-	TRBV6-5	TGTGCCAGCAGTTATAGGTGGGAGAACAATGAGCAGTTCTTC	CASSYRWENNEQFF
TRBJ1-2	-	TRBV11-2	TGTGCCAGCAGCTTAGATGGGTGGAGTGGCTACACCTTC	CASSLDGWSGYTF
TRBJ2-3	-	TRBV7-3	TGTGCCAGCAGCTTAACTAGGGGGGGAGATACGCAGTATTTT	CASSLTRGGDTQYF
TRBJ1-5	TRBD1	TRBV19	TGTGCCAGTATGGGGACAGGGATCAATCAGCCCCAGCATTTT	CASMGTGINQPQHF
TRBJ1-2	-	TRBV7-9	TGTGCCAGCAGCCTATTACAGGGAGAGTCTGGCTACACCTTC	CASSLLQGESGYTF
TRBJ1-1	-	TRBV19	TGTGCCAGTAGTGTAAACACTGAAGCTTTCTTT	CASSVNTEAFF
TRBJ2-7	-	TRBV12-5	TGTGCTAGTGGTTTGTTTCGGACACTCCCCTACGAGCAGTACTTC	CASGLFRTLPYEQYF
TRBJ2-7	TRBD1	TRBV2	TGTGCCAGCAGTGAAGGATCTATAATAACAGGGGCCTACGAGCAGTACTTC	CASSEGSIITGAYEQYF